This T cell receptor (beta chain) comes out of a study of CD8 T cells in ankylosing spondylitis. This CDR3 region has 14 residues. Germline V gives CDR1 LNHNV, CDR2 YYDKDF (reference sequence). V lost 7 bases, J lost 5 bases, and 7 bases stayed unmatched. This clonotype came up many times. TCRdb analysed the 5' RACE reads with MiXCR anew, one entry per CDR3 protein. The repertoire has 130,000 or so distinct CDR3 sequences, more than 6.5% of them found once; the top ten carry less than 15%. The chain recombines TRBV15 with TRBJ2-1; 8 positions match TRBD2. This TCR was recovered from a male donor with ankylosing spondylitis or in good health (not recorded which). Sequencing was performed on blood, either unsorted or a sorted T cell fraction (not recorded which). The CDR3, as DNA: TGTGCCACCAAGATCTTAGCGGGACACAATGAGCAGTTCTTC. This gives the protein CATKILAGHNEQFF.